This TCR beta chain stems from a study of cytomegalovirus exposure and HLA in healthy donors (dated by TCRdb to 2016 to 2017). The study in broad terms: An earlier analysis of roughly 570 of the donors reported around 280 Gb of sequence data and 95 million to 140 million unique TCR beta sequences obtained from around 170 million T cells. Using immunosequencing, the study profiled T cell repertoires from around 670 subjects and related those repertoires to cytomegalovirus serostatus. Several DR-DQ haplotypes were handled as single units for association and clustering, since linkage in the cohort was strong. The number of donors typed differed by locus, with roughly 629-640 for A, B, C, DRB1 and DQB1, roughly 520 for DQA1, about 610 for DPA1, and some 440 for DPB1. In a later genetic analysis, genome-wide SNP genotypes for about three fifths of the roughly 670 donors were used, and that subset was treated as a discovery cohort. On average, approximately 250,000 unique TCR beta nucleotide sequences were sequenced per donor among more than 350 genotyped donors of the cohort, with about 19% of those sequences being non-productive. To predict cytomegalovirus infection status, the study combined high-throughput TCR immunosequencing, statistical association of individual TCRs with disease status, and machine learning. To decide whether each TCR beta V gene segment behaved as functional or pseudogenic, an earlier analysis of 587 of the donors relied on high-throughput TCR beta sequencing. Donor age, sex, ethnicity and CMV serostatus were collected together with the repertoire data. Class I and class II HLA loci were covered by the typing at four-digit resolution. The aim of the study was to test whether cataloging public T cell receptors could identify signatures of past pathogen exposure. In the later analysis, no new phenotypic data were used to find candidate immune exposures; instead, reliance was placed on TCR beta sequences and their occurrence across donors. In addition to the first cohort of 666 subjects, a separate validation cohort of 130 or so different subjects was used. The genetic ancestry cluster associated with self-reported Caucasian donors included about 84% of the roughly 400 genotyped donors. Every discovery cohort repertoire had been produced on one sequencing platform. About 300 gigabases of sequencing data and roughly 90 million unique TCR sequences were included in an early release covering 500 to 750 HLA-typed donors. A later analysis re-analyzed previously published TCR beta repertoires from roughly 690 donors and added high-resolution HLA genotyping to study TCR occurrence patterns.

V gives up 5 bases and J gives up 1 base, and the segment between their germline ends measures 3 bases. From a lookup of the germline V gene (reference sequence), CDR1 and CDR2 are SSHAT and FNYEAQ. There are 11 amino acids in the CDR3, from cysteine to phenylalanine inclusive. The retained sequence is limited to the CDR3, 33 bases, with the frame set at the first base. In regard to this clone: What this receptor recognizes is not known. No base quality values were provided; no much bigger clone lies one nucleotide off.

In total, roughly 670 healthy bone marrow donors made up the cohort. Cohort members were all nominally healthy when sampled, although unrecorded immune exposures were likely present. The donor tested CMV seropositive and was one of the 289 seropositive cohort members. A peripheral blood sample was provided by each donor, and peripheral blood mononuclear cells were used for TCR beta sequencing. The Qiagen DNeasy Blood Extraction Kit was used to extract genomic DNA from the blood cell samples. The study at large found these results: Roughly 17 rarely observed V segments, including chromosome 9 orphons, were excluded from the earlier analysis of about 610 of the donors because counts were too low. Assigning TCR associations to individual alleles was difficult when HLA alleles, especially DR and DQ, strongly co-occurred. A further reported finding was that TCR beta sequences accurately predicted the HLA-A and HLA-B alleles for most subjects in the first cohort. A group of highly shared sequence variants was considered likely to be a technical artifact of the sequencing pipeline. Several of the top co-occurrence clusters appeared to be linked to parvovirus B19, influenza, CMV and Epstein-Barr virus, according to a later analysis. Some IMGT-functional V segments, including TRBV6-2 and TRBV6-3, could not be told apart with the 87-base-pair reads, so those segments were excluded. Immune exposure information for the cohort was limited to CMV serostatus. In vitro tests confirmed that a few of the cytomegalovirus-associated TCR beta chains recognize cytomegalovirus antigens. Most TCR sequences were seen in very few donors, while some public TCRs were found in many individuals. In a later analysis, HLA-associated TCR beta chains showed more clonal expansion and lower generation probabilities than non-associated chains that were equally common. Because HLA typing was missing for some donors at each locus, association tests included only the typed subset. It was suggested by the authors that the approach could potentially be generalized to other disease states and immunological phenotypes. Broadly in line with IMGT annotations, most TCR beta V segments showed up in productive rearrangements about 90% or about 30% of the time in an earlier analysis of 587 of the donors. In a later analysis, around 17,000 TCR beta sequences were associated with specific HLA alleles at a false discovery rate of 0.05. A later analysis found that TCR association rates varied across HLA loci, with DRB1 alleles showing the most associated TCRs and HLA-C alleles the fewest. The study gave a list of 150 to 200 TCR beta chains associated with cytomegalovirus. Correlated functional status among segregating V segments might reflect linkage disequilibrium, but an unknown experimental factor could not be ruled out. In a later genetic analysis, a missense DCLRE1C variant was associated with V-gene and J-gene trimming of TCR beta chains, and the association was replicated in an independent cohort. According to a later analysis, most CMV-associated TCR beta chains appeared to be HLA-restricted, and the HLA associations seemed to be driven largely by CMV exposure. According to a later genetic analysis, donors in an Asian-associated ancestry cluster had fewer N-insertions in productive TCRs than the roughly 700-donor mean. This cohort had only TCR beta chains sequenced, and the lack of alpha or paired-chain data limited which features could be detected. Presence/absence analyses assumed roughly uniform sequencing depth across donors, an assumption that may not hold. The classifier was reported to diagnose cytomegalovirus status with high specificity and sensitivity in both the original cohort and the validation cohort.

Library preparation was by the immunoSEQ multiplex PCR assay. The multiplex PCR relied on a mix of 60 forward primers for TCR Vbeta segments and 13 reverse primers for TCR Jbeta segments. Amplification of the CDR3 region of rearranged TCR beta genes was performed with a multiplex PCR assay on genomic DNA. Amplified TCR beta libraries were sequenced as 87-base-pair reads on the Illumina HiSeq System. The authors' analysis ran thus. In a later analysis, tens of millions of unique TCR beta chains were counted across the 666 repertoires, and roughly 11 million of these chains were shared by at least two donors. Raw reads were error-corrected and collapsed into unique sequences with a nearest-neighbor algorithm that merged closely related sequences to remove PCR and sequencing errors. Alignment of CDR3 sequences to IMGT reference sequences was used to assign V, D and J gene segments. For a sequence to be retained, at least a six-nucleotide match to both a V gene segment and a J gene segment was required. Rearrangements were called productive when the CDR3 lacked stop codons and stayed in frame with V and J; all others were non-productive. Following IMGT convention, CDR3 was defined as the stretch from the second conserved V-encoded cysteine up to the conserved J-encoded phenylalanine. Sequences without an unambiguous match to a single V gene segment were excluded from the earlier analysis of 450 to 750 of the donors. An earlier analysis of approximately 590 of the donors called V segments functional above 56.7% productive rearrangements and segregating when the between-donor standard deviation exceeded 5%. A statistical classification framework was developed to diagnose cytomegalovirus status using the catalog of TCR beta chain sequences. V and J gene assignment, in a later analysis, came from comparing TCR nucleotide sequences with IMGT/GENE-DB human TR gene sequences. Using the TCRdist pipeline, a later analysis assigned CDR3 sequences along with most-parsimonious VDJ recombination scenarios. A later analysis defined each TCR beta chain by its CDR3 amino acid sequence plus V-gene family, and excluded reads lacking a unique V-gene family. A later analysis removed 600 or so highly shared, low-generation-probability nucleotide sequences to deal with suspected cross-contamination and a sequencing artifact. For each public chain, a later analysis derived a clonal expansion index from normalized ranks of inferred template counts within each repertoire. In a later analysis, generation probabilities were computed using a VDJ recombination model fitted to out-of-frame rearrangements, and the results were checked against IGoR. In a later analysis, TCR-TCR, TCR-HLA and TCR-CMV co-occurrence was scored with hypergeometric tests, and a repertoire-size bias correction was applied to TCR pairs. In a later analysis, false discovery rates were estimated by permuting HLA or CMV assignments 20 times. In a later analysis, co-occurring TCRs were grouped using DBSCAN, and TCRdist sequence similarity was added for clustering within HLA-allele-positive subsets. Repertoires with fewer than 30,000 or more than 120,000 public chains were left out of co-occurrence clustering, as were several repertoires with anomalous nucleotide sharing. TCRdb stores this immuneACCESS table with in-frame sequences only. Part of the clones is absent; in the studies checked, under half of the shortfall reflects unresolved V genes, and no reason is known for the rest. The V and J calls and clone size are taken from that table; D and trimming were inferred from the DNA. Recorded for this sample are some 200,000 clones; around 79% of them occurred a single time. The ten biggest clones cover under 2% of the sample.

The rearranged segments are TRBV7-7 and TRBJ2-7, with no confidently assigned D gene. Sequencing input: PBMCs. The clonotype was recovered from a girl aged 5-17 years in good health and CMV-seropositive. In nucleotides, the sequence is TGTGCCAGCAGCCCGTCCTACGAGCAGTACTTC. Translation gives CASSPSYEQYF.